This T cell receptor beta chain was retrieved from a study of T cell repertoires in cytomegalovirus infection. About the study: CMV infection plus the matching HLA type was flagged by public TCR beta signatures.

Trimming pared 4 bases from V and 10 bases from J, leaving 13 bases between. This CDR3 comprises 13 residues. Germline CDR1 is KGHDR and CDR2 is SFDVKD. TCRdb recomputed calls from the reads with MiXCR, one row per CDR3 protein. This sample yields approximately 140,000 distinct CDR3 sequences, of which 5.5% to 8% are seen a single time; around 17% belongs to the top ten. This clonotype was recorded at least ten times. Its antigen is currently unknown. The study, taken as a whole, reports: Cumulative frequency (of public TCR beta family members) identified carriers of CMV plus the relevant HLA. Ex vivo responses were dominated by HLA-C-restricted CMV-specific TCR beta clonotypes.

Sequencing was performed on PBMCs. The TCR sequence derives from a human donor in good health (CMV status not recorded). Some clones in this sample may be carry-over from other donors' samples. The rearrangement joins TRBV24-1 to TRBJ2-1; possible D gene TRBD1, 6 bases. The CDR3 loop is CATSEPGVGEQFF. The DNA of the CDR3 is TGTGCCACCAGTGAACCAGGGGTAGGCGAGCAGTTCTTC.